The 31 T cell receptor beta chains below come from one sample, sequenced in a study of T cell responses to AZD1222 COVID-19 vaccine. The repertoire was sequenced with immunoSEQ multiplex PCR; TCRdb's copy has only in-frame clones and lacks some. The table records tens of thousands of clones, about 90% of them present only once. The sample in question was peripheral blood, obtained on day 0 of MenACWY control vaccination. Source of these receptors: an adult in good health.

This chain uses TRBV19 with TRBJ2-5, with D possibly TRBD2 on 7 matching bases. Per germline, CDR1 LNHDA and CDR2 SQIVND (reference sequence). Deletions cut 4 bases from V and 2 bases from J, with 17 bases between. This CDR3 is 16 amino acids long. The CDR3, as DNA: TGTGCCAGTAGTAGGGGACTGGCGGGGGCTCAAGAGACCCAGTACTTC. As protein: CASSRGLAGAQETQYF. Based on the CDR3 plus reference TRBV19 and TRBJ2-5, the full variable domain is DGGITQSPKYLFRKEGQNVTLSCEQNLNHDAMYWYRQDPGQGLRLIYYSQIVNDFQKGDIAEGYSVSREKKESFPLTVTSAQKNPTAFYLCASSRGLAGAQETQYFGPGTRLLVL.

The rearrangement uses TRBV3-1 (or the pseudogene TRBV3-2) and TRBJ2-1, with D perhaps TRBD2 (7 bases). CDR1 and CDR2 (germline): LGHDT, YNNKEL (reference sequence). Trimming took 8 bases from V and 8 from J, leaving 22 bases between them. CDR3 length: 15 amino acids. CDR3 residues: CASSPSGGPTYEQFF. DNA of the CDR3: TGTGCCAGCTCCCCGTCGGGGGGCCCTACGTATGAGCAGTTCTTC.

V gene TRBV6-5 combines with J gene TRBJ1-2; D perhaps matches TRBD1 (5 bases). The CDR3 loop spans 14 amino acids. Trimming removed 10 bases at V and 6 bases at J, with 21 bases between. CDR1 and CDR2 (germline): MNHEY, SVGAGI. CDR3 protein: CAIASPRDWNGYTF. CDR3 nucleotides: TGTGCCATAGCTAGCCCCAGGGACTGGAATGGCTACACCTTC.

The rearrangement links TRBV10-3 to TRBJ1-1, with 10 bases lining up with TRBD1. The junction had 4 bases not matched to a gene; V was cut back by 4 bases and J by 5 bases. This CDR3 spans 14 amino acids. Germline-derived CDR1 and CDR2 are ENHRY and SYGVKD. The CDR3 nucleotides are TGTGCCATCAGTGCGACAGGGGGCTGGACTGAAGCTTTCTTT. This sequence encodes CAISATGGWTEAFF.

This chain links TRBV27 with TRBJ1-2; D not resolved. Germline loops: CDR1 MNHEY, CDR2 SMNVEV (reference sequence). V dropped 0 bases and J dropped 3 bases, with 5 bases sitting between them. The CDR3 covers 13 residues. The CDR3 bases are TGTGCCAGCAGTTTATCCAGGTACTATGGCTACACCTTC. This codes for CASSLSRYYGYTF.

J is TRBJ1-1 and V is TRBV7-2, with D possibly matching TRBD1 (6 bases). V was pared by 4 bases and J by 8 bases, with 11 bases between. Germline-derived CDR1 and CDR2 are SGHTA and FQGNSA. The CDR3 is made up of 12 amino acids. This chain's CDR3 is CASSYQGHEAFF. CDR3 in DNA: TGTGCCAGCAGCTACCAGGGGCACGAAGCTTTCTTT.

The chain is built from TRBV7-9 and TRBJ2-1; 8 bases line up with TRBD2. The V gene's germline CDR1 is SEHNR and CDR2 FQNEAQ (reference sequence). J was trimmed by 6 bases and V by 5 bases; bases with no gene match: 3. The CDR3 is 13 amino acids. The CDR3 here is CASSTTSANEQFF. In DNA form, the CDR3 reads TGTGCCAGCAGCACGACTAGCGCCAATGAGCAGTTCTTC. Supplemented by reference TRBV7-9 and TRBJ2-1, the full variable domain reads DTGVSQNPRHKITKRGQNVTFRCDPISEHNRLYWYRQTLGQGPEFLTYFQNEAQLEKSRLLSDRFSAERPKGSFSTLEIQRTEQGDSAMYLCASSTTSANEQFFGPGTRLTVL.

This rearrangement joins TRBV11-3 to TRBJ1-2; D unclear. Per germline, CDR1 SGHNT and CDR2 YENEEA. The CDR3 sequence is 13 residues long. The ends were cut back, 2 bases at V and 6 bases at J, with 10 bases in the middle. CDR3 residues: CASSLPVANGYTF. The CDR3 DNA is TGTGCCAGCAGCTTACCGGTGGCCAATGGCTACACCTTC.

This clone has a single count. The chain joins TRBV7-6 to TRBJ1-3, with unresolved D. CDR3 length: 15 amino acids. Trimming cost V 2 bases and J 2 bases, with 10 bases left between them. Germline-derived CDR1 and CDR2 are SGHVS and FNYEAQ. CDR3 residues: CASSLFAGPGNTIYF. Written as DNA, the CDR3 is TGTGCCAGCAGCTTATTTGCCGGGCCTGGAAACACCATATATTTT.

In this sample, this clone turned up once. This chain links TRBV5-5 with TRBJ1-6, with D tentatively TRBD1 (5 bases). The CDR3 runs to 15 residues. Germline lookup yields CDR1 SGHKS and CDR2 YYEKEE (reference sequence). V lost 4 bases and J 7 bases, leaving 15 bases between the germline ends. DNA of the CDR3: TGTGCCAGCAGCCGCGTGGGGGGACCGAATTCACCCCTCCACTTT. Its protein product is CASSRVGGPNSPLHF.

The chain uses TRBV12-3 or TRBV12-4 and TRBJ1-1; D is unclear. The CDR3 spans 12 residues. Trimming cost V 6 bases and J 3 bases, with 8 bases left between them. CDR3: CASRSRDTEAFF. Here the CDR3 DNA reads TGTGCCAGCAGGTCAAGGGACACTGAAGCTTTCTTT.

The chain is built from TRBV6-2 or TRBV6-3 and TRBJ2-6; the D gene is possibly TRBD2 (6 bases). Germline loops: CDR1 MNHEY, CDR2 SVGEGT. The V end lost 2 bases, the J end lost 4 bases, and 12 bases lay between the germline ends. The CDR3 length is 16 residues. CDR3 nucleotide sequence: TGTGCCAGCAGTTACCAACGACTAGACGGGGCCAACGTCCTGACTTTC. Translated, it gives CASSYQRLDGANVLTF.

This chain uses TRBV12-3 or TRBV12-4 with TRBJ2-3, with D perhaps TRBD2 (6 bases). V lost 2 bases and J 6 bases, leaving 9 bases between the germline ends. The length of the CDR3 is 13 residues. Here the CDR3 reads CASSLTSSDTQYF. The CDR3 DNA follows: TGTGCCAGCAGTTTAACTAGCTCGGATACGCAGTATTTT.

The rearrangement links TRBV7-3 to TRBJ2-1; 13 bases are shared with TRBD2. CDR3 size: 16 residues. V lost 4 bases and J lost 2; bases outside the gene matches: 2. Germline V gives CDR1 SGHTA, CDR2 FQGTGA. CDR3 residues: CASSSTSGGTYNEQFF. Written as DNA, the CDR3 is TGTGCCAGCAGCTCGACTAGCGGGGGGACCTACAATGAGCAGTTCTTC.

This clone was detected once. The chain couples TRBV5-6 to TRBJ1-1; D might be TRBD1 (5 bases). Trimming shortened V by 3 bases and J by 0 bases, and 9 bases separated the two germline ends. Germline assignment: CDR1 SGHDT and CDR2 YYEEEE. This CDR3 spans 14 amino acids. This chain's CDR3 is CASSSGTLNTEAFF. DNA for the CDR3: TGTGCCAGCAGCTCAGGGACGCTGAACACTGAAGCTTTCTTT.

This rearrangement joins TRBV4-2 to TRBJ2-1, with D unclear. CDR1 and CDR2 from the germline V gene are LGHNA and YNFKEQ. Trimming took off 1 base at V and 10 bases at J, with 5 bases between the two ends. The CDR3 consists of 11 residues. The DNA for the CDR3 is TGTGCCAGCAGCCAAGCGAGAGAGCAGTTCTTC. Translating gives CASSQAREQFF.

The rearrangement joins TRBV7-2 to TRBJ1-3; no firm D call. This CDR3 region has 15 residues. Trimming pared 0 bases from V and 4 bases from J, leaving 10 bases between. CDR1 and CDR2 from the germline V gene are SGHTA and FQGNSA. The CDR3 sequence: CASSLATGTGNTIYF. Written as DNA, the CDR3 is TGTGCCAGCAGCTTAGCAACGGGTACGGGAAACACCATATATTTT.

The chain is built from TRBV6-6 and TRBJ2-4; D could derive from TRBD1 or TRBD2 (6 bases each). Germline loops: CDR1 MNHNY, CDR2 SVGAGI (reference sequence). This CDR3 is 13 amino acids long. Trimming pared 6 bases from V and 6 bases from J, leaving 12 bases between. The CDR3 DNA sequence: TGTGCCAGCAGCTACCCGGGGGCAAACATTCAGTACTTC. Its translation is CASSYPGANIQYF.

The chain couples TRBV28 to TRBJ1-4; D is undetermined. V gave up 2 bases and J gave up 0 bases, with 4 bases separating them. The CDR3 runs 14 residues. CDR1 is MDHEN, CDR2 SYDVKM, per germline. CDR3 loop: CASSLLATNEKLFF. The CDR3, as DNA: TGTGCCAGCAGTTTACTCGCAACTAATGAAAAACTGTTTTTT.

The rearrangement links TRBV6-1 to TRBJ2-3, with 8 bases fitting TRBD1. V shed 4 bases and J 1 base; nucleotides not matched to a gene: 4. The CDR3 runs 15 residues. Per germline, CDR1 MNHNS and CDR2 SASEGT. The CDR3 DNA sequence: TGTGCCAGCAGTGGAGCGACAGGGGGCACAGATACGCAGTATTTT. It is translated as CASSGATGGTDTQYF.

The chain combines TRBV7-2 with TRBJ1-4; D unclear. Trimming stripped 5 bases from V and 1 base from J, with 5 bases between. This CDR3 has 13 residues. Germline loops: CDR1 SGHTA, CDR2 FQGNSA. The CDR3 loop reads CASSERTNEKLFF. CDR3 in DNA: TGTGCCAGCAGCGAGCGAACTAATGAAAAACTGTTTTTT.

This rearrangement joins TRBV27 to TRBJ1-2; no reliable D call. This CDR3 comprises 14 residues. The V end was cut by 8 bases, the J end by 1 base, with 14 bases between. Germline V gene lookup returns CDR1 MNHEY and CDR2 SMNVEV (reference sequence). The CDR3 region has the DNA TGTGCCAGCCGGGTTGGGGTGCTTAACTATGGCTACACCTTC. Its translation is CASRVGVLNYGYTF.

V gene TRBV5-1 combines with J gene TRBJ2-3; a possible D gene is TRBD1 (6 bases). The CDR3 is made up of 16 amino acids. Trimming took 4 bases from V and 1 from J, leaving 16 bases between them. Looked up from germline, CDR1 is SGHRS and CDR2 is YFSETQ. The CDR3 bases are TGCGCCAGCAGCCTAAATTCAGGGGTTGGCACAGATACGCAGTATTTT. This codes for CASSLNSGVGTDTQYF. Full variable domain (rest looked up from reference TRBV5-1 and TRBJ2-3): KAGVTQTPRYLIKTRGQQVTLSCSPISGHRSVSWYQQTPGQGLQFLFEYFSETQRNKGNFPGRFSGRQFSNSRSEMNVSTLELGDSALYLCASSLNSGVGTDTQYFGPGTRLTVL.

The chain recombines TRBV5-6 with TRBJ1-6; D gene unclear. The CDR3 runs to 14 residues. Germline lookup yields CDR1 SGHDT and CDR2 YYEEEE. The V gene lost 6 bases and the J gene lost 10 bases, with 17 bases spanning the gap. The CDR3 DNA follows: TGTGCCAGCACCACCCTCGGGAGGTTCTCACCCCTCCACTTT. Its translation is CASTTLGRFSPLHF. The complete variable domain, with remaining parts taken from reference TRBV5-6 and TRBJ1-6, reads DAGVTQSPTHLIKTRGQQVTLRCSPKSGHDTVSWYQQALGQGPQFIFQYYEEEERQRGNFPDRFSGHQFPNYSSELNVNALLLGDSALYLCASTTLGRFSPLHFGNGTRLTVT.

The rearrangement links TRBV9 to TRBJ2-7, with TRBD2 identical over 10 bases. Germline V gene lookup returns CDR1 SGDLS and CDR2 YYNGEE. There are 16 residues in the CDR3. Germline trimming cut 3 bases from V and 0 bases from J; bases unmatched to any gene: 6. This CDR3 is CASSGTGTSDSYEQYF. DNA for the CDR3: TGTGCCAGCAGCGGAACCGGGACTAGCGACTCCTACGAGCAGTACTTC.

V and J are TRBV30 and TRBJ1-4; D perhaps matches TRBD1 (6 bases). The germline CDR1 and CDR2 sequences are GTSNPN and SVGIG (reference sequence). There are 15 residues in the CDR3. Trimming cost V 3 bases and J 2 bases, with 13 bases left between them. The CDR3: CAWSVGTTTNEKLFF. The CDR3 DNA reads as TGTGCCTGGAGCGTCGGGACAACTACTAATGAAAAACTGTTTTTT.

The rearrangement joins TRBV6-5 to TRBJ2-7, with TRBD1 identical over 7 bases. Losses at the gene ends were 5 bases for V and 3 bases for J; bases not matched to a gene: 10. Germline CDR1 reads MNHEY; CDR2 reads SVGAGI. The CDR3 contains 15 residues. The CDR3 DNA reads as TGTGCCAGCAGTCAGCCCGGGACAGCCATCTACGAGCAGTACTTC. Protein sequence: CASSQPGTAIYEQYF.

This clone was seen a single time. V gene TRBV3-1 (or the pseudogene TRBV3-2) combines with J gene TRBJ2-7; no firm D call. The CDR3 loop spans 13 amino acids. The V end was cut by 4 bases, the J end by 7 bases, with 14 bases between. CDR1 LGHDT and CDR2 YNNKEL come from the germline V gene (reference sequence). The CDR3 DNA is TGTGCCAGCAGCCTTACAATCAGTGGAGAGCAGTACTTC. Its protein product is CASSLTISGEQYF.

The genes are TRBV5-6 and TRBJ2-1, with D perhaps given as TRBD1 or TRBD2 (5 bases each). The germline V and J ends were trimmed by 2 bases and 3 bases, with 15 bases remaining between them. Germline values: CDR1 SGHDT, CDR2 YYEEEE. The CDR3 runs 16 residues. The CDR3 loop reads CASSFGTATVYNEQFF. The DNA of the CDR3 is TGTGCCAGCAGCTTCGGGACGGCGACGGTCTACAATGAGCAGTTCTTC.

This chain connects TRBV18 to TRBJ1-1, with 10 bases identical to TRBD1. In germline, CDR1 is KGHSH, CDR2 LQKENI. The junction had 6 bases not matched to a gene; V was cut back by 3 bases and J by 2 bases. The CDR3 runs to 16 residues. DNA of the CDR3: TGTGCCAGCTCACCGTTAGGACAGGGGGTTAACACTGAAGCTTTCTTT. This gives the protein CASSPLGQGVNTEAFF. The full variable domain, rest sourced from reference TRBV18 and TRBJ1-1, is NAGVMQNPRHLVRRRGQEARLRCSPMKGHSHVYWYRQLPEEGLKFMVYLQKENIIDESGMPKERFSAEFPKEGPSILRIQQVVRGDSAAYFCASSPLGQGVNTEAFFGQGTRLTVV.

The V and J genes are TRBV6-5 and TRBJ2-5; tentative D call: TRBD1 (6 bases). The CDR3 totals 13 residues. Trimming removed 2 bases at V and 5 bases at J, with 9 bases between. Germline V gene lookup returns CDR1 MNHEY and CDR2 SVGAGI. CDR3 in DNA: TGTGCCAGCAGTTACCAGGGGATGGAGACCCAGTACTTC. Residues: CASSYQGMETQYF.